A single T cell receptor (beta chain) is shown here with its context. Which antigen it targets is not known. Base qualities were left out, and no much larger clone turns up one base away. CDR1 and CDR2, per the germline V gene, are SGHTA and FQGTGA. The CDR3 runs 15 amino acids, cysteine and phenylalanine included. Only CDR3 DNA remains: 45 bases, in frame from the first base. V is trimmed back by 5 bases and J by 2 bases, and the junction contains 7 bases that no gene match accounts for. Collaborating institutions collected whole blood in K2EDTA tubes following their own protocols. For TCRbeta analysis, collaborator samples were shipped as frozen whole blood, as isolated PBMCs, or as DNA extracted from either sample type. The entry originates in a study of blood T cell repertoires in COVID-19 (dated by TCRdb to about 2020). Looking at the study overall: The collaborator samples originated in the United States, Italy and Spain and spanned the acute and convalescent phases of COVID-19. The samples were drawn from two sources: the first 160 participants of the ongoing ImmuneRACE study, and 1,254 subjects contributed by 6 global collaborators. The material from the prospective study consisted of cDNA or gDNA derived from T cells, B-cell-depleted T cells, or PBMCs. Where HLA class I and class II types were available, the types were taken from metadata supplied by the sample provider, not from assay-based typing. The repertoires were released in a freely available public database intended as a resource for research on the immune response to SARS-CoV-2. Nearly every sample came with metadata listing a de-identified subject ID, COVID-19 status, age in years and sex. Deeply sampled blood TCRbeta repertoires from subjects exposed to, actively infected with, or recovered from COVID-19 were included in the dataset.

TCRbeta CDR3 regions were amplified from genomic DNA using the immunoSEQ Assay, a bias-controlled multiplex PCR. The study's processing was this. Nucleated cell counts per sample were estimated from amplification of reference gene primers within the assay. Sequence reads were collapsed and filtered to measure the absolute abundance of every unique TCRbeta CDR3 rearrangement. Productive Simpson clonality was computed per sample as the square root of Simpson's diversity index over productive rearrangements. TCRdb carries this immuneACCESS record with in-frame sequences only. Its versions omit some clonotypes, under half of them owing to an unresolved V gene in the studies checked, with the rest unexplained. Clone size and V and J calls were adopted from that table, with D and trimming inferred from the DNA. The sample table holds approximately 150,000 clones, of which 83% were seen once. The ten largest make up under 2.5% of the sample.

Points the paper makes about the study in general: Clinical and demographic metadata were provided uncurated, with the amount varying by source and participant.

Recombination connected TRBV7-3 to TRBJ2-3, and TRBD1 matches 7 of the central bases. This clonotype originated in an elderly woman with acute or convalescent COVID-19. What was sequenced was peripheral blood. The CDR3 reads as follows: CASSPTGINTDTQYF. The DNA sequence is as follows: TGTGCCAGCAGCCCGACAGGGATAAACACAGATACGCAGTATTTT.